The source of this T cell receptor beta chain is a study of vaccination and CD4 T cells after COVID-19 (dated by TCRdb to between 2021 and 2023). Background on the whole study: Convalescent patients had a positive SARS-CoV-2 result on nasal swab PCR, and of these patients, some 10 had mild disease and one had severe disease. Participants got two doses of the Pfizer-BioNTech BNT162b2 vaccine (n=8) or two doses of the Moderna mRNA-1273 vaccine (n=2). As controls, cultures received a CEFX viral epitope pool (the positive control), an HIV-1 Nef peptide pool (the negative control), or no peptide at all. Six males and four females were included in the convalescent cohort, with two Hispanic individuals, seven Caucasians, two Asians and one multiracial person represented. Culture stimuli were overlapping spike peptide pools from SARS-CoV-2 and from the common cold coronaviruses HCoV-NL63, HCoV-OC43 and HCoV-229E. Post-COVID blood samples from convalescent patients were collected a median of roughly 100 days after diagnosis, with a range of about 35 to 180 days. Post-vaccine blood samples were taken a median of around 68 days after the second vaccine dose, with a range of roughly 13 to 250 days. The spike-specific CD4+ TCR repertoire was compared before and after mRNA vaccination in over 9 COVID-19 convalescent patients and a handful of infection-naive healthy vaccine recipients.

Only a few counts were recorded for this clonotype. The specificity of this receptor is unknown. No much larger clone is present one base from it, and per-base qualities are unavailable. Receptor libraries were prepared by PCR. TCR sequencing of DNA from cultured CD4+ T cells used the Oncomine TCR Beta short-read assay at the Johns Hopkins FTIC core. The QIAamp micro DNA kit was used to extract genomic DNA from the cultured CD4+ T cells. The Oncomine TCR Beta libraries from cultured CD4+ T cells were pooled using unique dual indexes and then sequenced on an Illumina iSeq 100. The published analysis was carried out like this. Non-productive sequences were removed, and CDR3s not starting with C, not ending with F or W, or shorter than 7 amino acids were discarded. Antigen-specific clonotypes were identified using the MANAFEST web application through comparison of peptide-stimulated wells with reference and other culture wells. Positive clones required FDR below 0.05, an odds ratio above 5, and productive frequency above 0.1% in at least two of three replicate wells. Cross-reactive clonotypes were defined as significantly expanded in both SARS-CoV-2 spike wells and at least one common cold coronavirus spike condition. CDR3 homology was assessed with Levenshtein distances (stringdist) and unrooted phylogenetic trees (ape) in R version 3.6.1. The public sequencing data were trimmed at Q25 with fastp and processed into clonotypes with MiXCR by TCRdb, which kept only in-frame beta chains. A single entry per CDR3 protein holds the most common genes and DNA from its merged rows. What appears here as the V and J calls and clone size reflects TCRdb's work, not the paper's. This sample holds 15,000 to 20,000 distinct CDR3 sequences; about 35% were observed only once. The leading ten clones occupy about 14% of the sample.

What the treatment or condition label conveys for this sample: roughly nine-day PBMC culture with coronavirus spike peptide pools or control peptides (ViraFEST assay). To expand antigen-specific T cells with peptide pools and then pick out the expanded clonotypes through TCR sequencing, the study relied on the ViraFEST assay. Positive SARS-CoV-2 PCR tests in the convalescent patients dated from March to December 2020, before Alpha, Beta and Delta variants emerged in the United States. PBMCs were cultured at roughly 2 million per well in IMDM supplemented with roughly 5% human AB serum and 9 to 10 IU/ml IL-2, with about 9 ug/ml peptide pools added. On days 3 and 7, half of the culture medium was replaced with fresh IL-2-containing medium. CD4+ T cells were isolated after around ten days of culture through negative selection using the EasySep CD4+ T cell isolation kit. Ficoll-Paque Plus gradient centrifugation was used to isolate PBMCs from whole blood, and the isolated PBMCs were then either used fresh or cryopreserved at -140C. Culture conditions were generally each tested in triplicate wells.

Here is what the overall study found, with its caveats: Of the vaccine-specific clones in convalescent patients, 304 of 307, or nearly all, reacted only to SARS-CoV-2 spike and did not cross-react with common cold coronaviruses. Among the post-vaccine SARS-CoV-2-reactive clones in convalescent patients, a median approximately 86% showed up only after vaccination, which suggests vaccine-specific priming. The study included relatively few convalescent patients and did not analyze early timepoints after natural infection. An increase in the median number of SARS-CoV-2-reactive clonotypes from approximately 21 after infection to some 38 after vaccination was observed, but the change was not found to be significant.

At the junction V is shortened by 6 bases and J by 5 bases, with 12 bases in between. As encoded in the germline V gene, CDR1 is KGHDR while CDR2 is SFDVKD. The CDR3 spans 13 residues, from the cysteine through the phenylalanine. Only the CDR3 DNA stays, 39 bases, in frame from base 1. In this chain, TRBV24-1 is recombined with TRBJ2-5; the D gene cannot be resolved reliably. The TCR originated in a human donor with COVID-19. The sample comprised cultured CD4+ T cells from blood. The nucleotides are TGTGCCACCAGTTATCAGTCAAGCGAGACCCAGTACTTC. It translates to CATSYQSSETQYF.